The rows below give T cell receptor beta chains drawn from one sample of a study of response to subunit inactivated influenza vaccine. TCRdb re-called the RT-PCR reads through MiXCR, storing one row per CDR3 protein. The sample has approximately 520,000 distinct CDR3 sequences, 25% seen once. This sample comprised CD4+ T cells sorted from PBMCs, obtained around 5 days after vaccination. Receptors originate from a man in his forties or fifties who received an inactivated influenza vaccine. Each CDR3 is given with its conserved first and last residue. D genes are given only for firm matches.

TRBJ2-2 | TRBD1 | TRBV12-3/TRBV12-4 | CASSRQGNAGELFF
TRBJ2-7 | - | TRBV6-1 | CASITPYEQYF
TRBJ1-1 | - | TRBV5-1 | CASSWGTAVTEAFF
TRBJ1-3 | - | TRBV9 | CASSPAGGGAPGNTIYF
TRBJ2-3 | TRBD1 | TRBV20-1 | CSAWDREGTDTQYF
TRBJ2-5 | - | TRBV6-5 | CASIKIRGPLETQYF
TRBJ2-3 | - | TRBV20-1 | CSVRRGVDTQYF
TRBJ1-5 | - | TRBV21-1 | CASSDTGGRNLNSNQPQHF
TRBJ1-1 | - | TRBV5-1 | CASSLTVMNTEAFF
TRBJ2-4 | - | TRBV4-3 | CASSQDGSNIQYF
TRBJ1-1 | - | TRBV20-1 | CSARTGFLMNTEAFF
TRBJ2-1 | - | TRBV6-2/TRBV6-3 | CASSYGRIGEQFF
TRBJ2-5 | TRBD2 | TRBV10-2 | CASRDLQGRRGGFQETQYF
TRBJ2-1 | - | TRBV7-9 | CASSLRAGHYNEQFF
TRBJ2-7 | - | TRBV7-9 | CASTPTAGYEQYF
TRBJ2-7 | - | TRBV7-2 | CASSSKLGTFYEQYF
TRBJ2-4 | - | TRBV6-1 | CASMGVREAKNIQYF
TRBJ2-2 | TRBD1 | TRBV3-1 | CASSPSGTGEAGELFF
TRBJ2-1 | TRBD2 | TRBV4-3 | CASSQHRAGAGLAGDEQFF
TRBJ2-2 | TRBD2 | TRBV5-1 | CASSYRDYHTGELFF
TRBJ2-2 | TRBD1 | TRBV6-2/TRBV6-3 | CATSDRDRTTGELFF
TRBJ2-1 | TRBD2 | TRBV7-3 | CASSPQRTSVNNEQFF
TRBJ2-7 | TRBD1 | TRBV19 | CASSTRTGRSYEQYF
TRBJ2-2 | TRBD1 | TRBV29-1 | CSVGDRGFGELFF
TRBJ2-5 | TRBD2 | TRBV5-1 | CASSLTSGEETQYF
TRBJ2-7 | - | TRBV15 | CATSIEEGREQYF
TRBJ2-1 | - | TRBV10-3 | CAIQQGFGLHEQFF
TRBJ2-1 | TRBD1 | TRBV5-4 | CASSRDREDEQFF
TRBJ2-2 | - | TRBV3-1 | CASSRQWMAGELFF
TRBJ2-3 | - | TRBV4-3 | CASSQDAGDTQYF
TRBJ2-7 | - | TRBV20-1 | CSARDPAQYRKEQYF
TRBJ2-5 | - | TRBV5-1 | CASSLGVTAYQETQYF
TRBJ1-1 | - | TRBV6-1 | CASRDISRPEAFF
TRBJ1-1 | - | TRBV12-3/TRBV12-4 | CASSFWMNTEAFF
TRBJ2-7 | - | TRBV7-2 | CASSLDVFYEQYF
TRBJ2-7 | TRBD1 | TRBV20-1 | CSARGGTGSSYEQYF
TRBJ2-3 | - | TRBV7-2 | CASRHGRGGLGTDTQYF
TRBJ2-7 | TRBD1 | TRBV29-1 | CSVFLGTGRRADEQYF
TRBJ2-2 | - | TRBV7-9 | CASSLVEGTGELFF
TRBJ2-7 | TRBD1 | TRBV4-3 | CASSRETGQAYEQYF
TRBJ2-3 | - | TRBV20-1 | CSVAGSTDTQYF
TRBJ2-1 | TRBD2 | TRBV20-1 | CSASSGGTAYNEQFF
TRBJ1-1 | - | TRBV29-1 | CSVARVGNTEAFF
TRBJ2-3 | TRBD2 | TRBV7-3 | CASSLQSGTPDTQYF
TRBJ2-3 | - | TRBV5-1 | CASSRPGQSADTQYF
TRBJ2-2 | - | TRBV20-1 | CSARQGTNTGELFF
TRBJ2-1 | - | TRBV5-4 | CASILGTTYNEQFF
TRBJ2-7 | TRBD2 | TRBV15 | CATSRVRGAYEQYF
TRBJ2-1 | - | TRBV12-3/TRBV12-4 | CASSSGQWNEQFF
TRBJ2-1 | - | TRBV29-1 | CSVGGSAQSSYNEQFF
TRBJ1-1 | - | TRBV20-1 | CSARVSNTEAFF
TRBJ1-1 | TRBD1 | TRBV6-2/TRBV6-3 | CASSSGQGVANTEAFF
TRBJ1-1 | TRBD1 | TRBV5-5 | CASSVAGTGVTEAFF